This T cell receptor beta chain was sequenced in a study of T-cell memory formation after mild COVID-19. The length of the CDR3 is 12 residues. CDR1 and CDR2 (germline): SEHNR, FQNEAQ (reference sequence). Trimming stripped 4 bases from V and 4 bases from J, with 6 bases between. Findings and caveats of the study: Among clones peaking at day 37 in the second wave, SARS-CoV-2 specificity remained unconfirmed.

One entry per CDR3 protein results from TCRdb running MiXCR on the 5' RACE reads. The top ten hold approximately 12% of the sample, which has hundreds of thousands of distinct CDR3 sequences, roughly 25% seen once. To note about this clonotype: Its antigen is not known.

Sequencing input: PBMCs or a T cell subset sorted from them (not recorded which). The receptor was derived from an adult woman who had mild COVID-19 (a few samples of this study predate the infection). Cell type and time point are not known. The chain combines TRBV7-9 with TRBJ2-3; D is uncertain. CDR3 in DNA: TGTGCCAGCAGCTCGGCGGCAGATACGCAGTATTTT. Protein product: CASSSAADTQYF. Variable domain in full (rest from reference TRBV7-9 and TRBJ2-3): DTGVSQNPRHKITKRGQNVTFRCDPISEHNRLYWYRQTLGQGPEFLTYFQNEAQLEKSRLLSDRFSAERPKGSFSTLEIQRTEQGDSAMYLCASSSAADTQYFGPGTRLTVL.